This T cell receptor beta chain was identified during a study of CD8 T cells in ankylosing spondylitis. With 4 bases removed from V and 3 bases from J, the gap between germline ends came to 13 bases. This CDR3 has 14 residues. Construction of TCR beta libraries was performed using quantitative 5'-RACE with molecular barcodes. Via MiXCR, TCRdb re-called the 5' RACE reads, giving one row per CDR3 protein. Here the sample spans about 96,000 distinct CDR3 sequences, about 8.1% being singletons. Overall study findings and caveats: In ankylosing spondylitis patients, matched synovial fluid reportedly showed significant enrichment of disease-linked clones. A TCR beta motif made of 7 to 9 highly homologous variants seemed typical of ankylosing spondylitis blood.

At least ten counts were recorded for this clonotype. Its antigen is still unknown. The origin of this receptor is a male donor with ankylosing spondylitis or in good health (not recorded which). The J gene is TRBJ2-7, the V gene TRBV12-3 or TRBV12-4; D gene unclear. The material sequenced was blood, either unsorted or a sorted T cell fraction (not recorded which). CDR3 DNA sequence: TGTGCCAGCAGTTCCGGACCCCCGAACTACGAGCAGTACTTC. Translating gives CASSSGPPNYEQYF.